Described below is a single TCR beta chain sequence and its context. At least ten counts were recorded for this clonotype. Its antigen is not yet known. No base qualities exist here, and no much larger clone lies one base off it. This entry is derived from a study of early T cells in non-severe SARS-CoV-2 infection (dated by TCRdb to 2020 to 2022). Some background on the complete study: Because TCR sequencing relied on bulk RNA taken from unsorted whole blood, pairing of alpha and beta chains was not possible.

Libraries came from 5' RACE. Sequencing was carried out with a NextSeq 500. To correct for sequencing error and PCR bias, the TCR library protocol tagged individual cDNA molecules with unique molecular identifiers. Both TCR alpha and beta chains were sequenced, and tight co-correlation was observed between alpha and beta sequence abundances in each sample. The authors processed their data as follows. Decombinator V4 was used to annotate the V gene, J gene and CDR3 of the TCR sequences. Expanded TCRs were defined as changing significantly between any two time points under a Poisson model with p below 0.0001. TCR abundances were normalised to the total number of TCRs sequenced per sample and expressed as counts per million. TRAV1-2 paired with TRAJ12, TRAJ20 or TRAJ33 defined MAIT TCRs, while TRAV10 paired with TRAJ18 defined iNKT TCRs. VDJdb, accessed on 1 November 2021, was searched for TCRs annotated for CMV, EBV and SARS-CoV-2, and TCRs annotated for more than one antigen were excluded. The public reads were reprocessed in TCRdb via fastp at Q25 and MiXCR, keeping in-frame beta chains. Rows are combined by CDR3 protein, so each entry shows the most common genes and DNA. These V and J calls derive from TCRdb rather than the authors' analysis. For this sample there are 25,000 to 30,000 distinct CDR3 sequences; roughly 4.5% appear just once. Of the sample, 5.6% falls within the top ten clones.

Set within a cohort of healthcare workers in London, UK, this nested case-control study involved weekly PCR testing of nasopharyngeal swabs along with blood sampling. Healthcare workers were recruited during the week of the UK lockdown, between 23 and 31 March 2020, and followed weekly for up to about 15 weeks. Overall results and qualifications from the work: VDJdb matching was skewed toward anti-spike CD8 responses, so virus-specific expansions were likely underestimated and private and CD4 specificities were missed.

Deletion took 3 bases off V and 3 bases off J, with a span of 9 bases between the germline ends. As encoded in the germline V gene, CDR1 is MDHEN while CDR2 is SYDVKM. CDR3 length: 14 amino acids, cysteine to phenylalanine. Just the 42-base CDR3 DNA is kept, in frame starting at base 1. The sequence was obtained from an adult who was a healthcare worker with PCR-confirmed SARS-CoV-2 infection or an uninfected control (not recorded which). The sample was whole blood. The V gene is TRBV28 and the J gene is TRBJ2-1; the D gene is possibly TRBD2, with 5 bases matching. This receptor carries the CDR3 CASSFRGFYNEQFF. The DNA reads TGTGCCAGCAGTTTTCGGGGATTCTACAATGAGCAGTTCTTC.